These 10 T cell receptor beta chains were all obtained from the same sample, sequenced in a study of a mutant IDH1 vaccine in newly diagnosed glioma. These receptors' targets are unknown. Time point specified: week 23, last vaccination. Vaccine doses each comprised 300 ug of mutant IDH1 20-mer peptide, with topical imiquimod. Sequencing was performed with immunoSEQ multiplex PCR; in TCRdb, only in-frame clones are kept and a portion is missing. This sample has around 30,000 clones, with 75% to 90% found just once. The input for sequencing was PBMCs, taken from a glioma patient whose treatment included an IDH1 peptide vaccine. The origin of the receptors is a woman aged 18-29 years with glioma.

V usage is TRBV28 and J usage is TRBJ1-4, with unresolved D. CDR3 length equals 14 residues. The germline gives CDR1 MDHEN, CDR2 SYDVKM. Trimming took 2 bases from V and 0 from J, leaving 4 bases between them. CDR3 region: CASSLDATNEKLFF. Here the CDR3 DNA reads TGTGCCAGCAGTTTAGACGCAACTAATGAAAAACTGTTTTTT.

The chain joins TRBV14 to TRBJ2-5, with D hard to call. Germline V CDR1 and CDR2: SGHDN, FVKESK. Trimming pared 2 bases from V and 5 bases from J, leaving 9 bases between. The CDR3 has 13 residues. CDR3 in amino acids: CASSQNLVETQYF. Here the CDR3 DNA reads TGTGCCAGCAGCCAAAATTTAGTGGAGACCCAGTACTTC.

The chain is built from TRBV11-2 and TRBJ2-3; TRBD1 might be the D (8 bases). This CDR3 comprises 16 residues. Trimming stripped 5 bases from V and 7 bases from J, with 22 bases between. The germline CDR1 and CDR2 sequences are SGHAT and FQNNGV. CDR3 DNA: TGTGCCAGCAGCCAGGGGGCGGGAGCCAGCAGAAATACGCAGTATTTT. Protein sequence: CASSQGAGASRNTQYF.

This clone was detected once. V usage is TRBV7-9 and J usage is TRBJ1-4, with D possibly TRBD1 on 5 matching bases. CDR1 is SEHNR and CDR2 is FQNEAQ in the germline V gene (reference sequence). V was clipped by 0 bases and J by 8 bases, with 10 bases between them. This CDR3 is 14 amino acids long. This CDR3 reads CASSLAQGGEKLFF. The CDR3 coding sequence is TGTGCCAGCAGCTTAGCGCAGGGAGGGGAAAAACTGTTTTTT.

V is TRBV6-1 and J is TRBJ2-7; tentatively, D is TRBD2 (6 bases). Deletions cut 8 bases from V and 1 base from J, with 9 bases between. Germline V gene sequence: CDR1 MNHNS, CDR2 SASEGT. The CDR3 is made up of 12 amino acids. CDR3: CASWRGSYEQYF. The CDR3 region has the DNA TGTGCCAGCTGGAGGGGATCCTACGAGCAGTACTTC.

The gene calls are TRBV7-2 and TRBJ1-1; no reliable D call. The CDR3 totals 11 residues. Per germline, CDR1 SGHTA and CDR2 FQGNSA. V lost 7 bases, J lost 1 base, and 4 bases lay in between. As DNA, the CDR3 is TGTGCCAGCATGAGGAACACTGAAGCTTTCTTT. This codes for CASMRNTEAFF.

The CDR3, as DNA: TGTGCCAGCTCACCAGGACAGGACGGTACCTACGAGCAGTACTTC. Translated: CASSPGQDGTYEQYF. The rearrangement uses TRBV18 and TRBJ2-7; 7 nucleotides line up with TRBD1. The CDR3 runs 15 residues. CDR1 and CDR2 (germline): KGHSH, LQKENI. V gave up 2 bases and J gave up 2 bases; unmatched junction bases: 6.

This rearrangement joins TRBV7-9 to TRBJ1-2; no definite D call. Trimming pared 1 base from V and 0 bases from J, leaving 9 bases between. The CDR3 covers 15 residues. Germline CDR1 is SEHNR and CDR2 is FQNEAQ (reference sequence). The CDR3: CASSLERSPNYGYTF. The CDR3 DNA sequence: TGTGCCAGCAGCTTAGAGCGCAGCCCTAACTATGGCTACACCTTC.

The chain combines TRBV7-9 with TRBJ2-3; no firm D call. Trimming stripped 2 bases from V and 0 bases from J, with 12 bases between. The length of the CDR3 is 16 residues. In germline, CDR1 is SEHNR, CDR2 FQNEAQ (reference sequence). The CDR3 sequence: CASSLLVAASTDTQYF. In nucleotides, the CDR3 is TGTGCCAGCAGCTTACTCGTAGCCGCTAGCACAGATACGCAGTATTTT.

CDR3 nucleotides: TGTGCCAGCAGCTTCACCGAGACCGGGGAGCTGTTTTTT. This gives the protein CASSFTETGELFF. This chain joins TRBV7-9 and TRBJ2-2; no clear D. The CDR3 loop spans 13 amino acids. The germline gives CDR1 SEHNR, CDR2 FQNEAQ (reference sequence). V lost 3 bases to trimming and J lost 5 bases, with 7 bases between them.